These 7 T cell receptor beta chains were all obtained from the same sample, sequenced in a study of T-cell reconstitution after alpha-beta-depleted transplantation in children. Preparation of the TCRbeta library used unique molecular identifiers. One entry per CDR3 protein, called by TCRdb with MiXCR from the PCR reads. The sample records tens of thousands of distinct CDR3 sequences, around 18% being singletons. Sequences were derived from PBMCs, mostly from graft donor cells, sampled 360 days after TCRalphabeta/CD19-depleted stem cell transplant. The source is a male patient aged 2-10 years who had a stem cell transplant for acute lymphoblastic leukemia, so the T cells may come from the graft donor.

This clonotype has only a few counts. CDR3 sequence (DNA): TGTGCCATCAGCCTGGGACCCTACGAGCAGTACTTC. Translation gives CAISLGPYEQYF. The J gene is TRBJ2-7, the V gene TRBV10-3; D is possibly TRBD1 or TRBD2 (5 bases each). Germline lookup yields CDR1 ENHRY and CDR2 SYGVKD. V was clipped by 6 bases and J by 2 bases, with 8 bases between them. CDR3 size: 12 residues.

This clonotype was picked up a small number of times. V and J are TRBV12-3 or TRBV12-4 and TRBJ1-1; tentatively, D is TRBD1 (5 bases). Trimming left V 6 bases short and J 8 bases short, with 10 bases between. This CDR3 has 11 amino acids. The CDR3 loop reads CASRQGFEAFF. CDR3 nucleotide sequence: TGTGCCAGCAGGCAGGGTTTCGAAGCTTTCTTT.

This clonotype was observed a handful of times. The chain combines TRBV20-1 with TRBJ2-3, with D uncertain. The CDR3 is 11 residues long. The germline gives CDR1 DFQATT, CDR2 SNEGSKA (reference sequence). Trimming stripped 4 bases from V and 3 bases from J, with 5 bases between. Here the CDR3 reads CSATRTDTQYF. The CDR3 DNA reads TGCAGTGCTACCAGGACAGATACGCAGTATTTT.

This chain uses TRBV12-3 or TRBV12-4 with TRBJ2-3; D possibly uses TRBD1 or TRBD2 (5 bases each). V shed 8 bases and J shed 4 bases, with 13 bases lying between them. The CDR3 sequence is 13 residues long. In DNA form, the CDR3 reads TGTGCCAGCTCTTGGGGGAGCCCAGATACGCAGTATTTT. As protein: CASSWGSPDTQYF.

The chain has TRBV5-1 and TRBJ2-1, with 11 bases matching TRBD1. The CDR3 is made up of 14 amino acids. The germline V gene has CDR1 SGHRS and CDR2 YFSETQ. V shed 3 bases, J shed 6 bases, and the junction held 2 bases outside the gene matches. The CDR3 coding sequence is TGCGCCAGCAGCTCGGGACAGGGGGTCAATGAGCAGTTCTTC. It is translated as CASSSGQGVNEQFF.

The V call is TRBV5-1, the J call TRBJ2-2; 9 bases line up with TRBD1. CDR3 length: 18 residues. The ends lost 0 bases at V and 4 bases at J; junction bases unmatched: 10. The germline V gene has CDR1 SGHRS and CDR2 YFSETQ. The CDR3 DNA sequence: TGCGCCAGCAGCTTGGCCGCGGGACAGGGTTTGTTCACCGGGGAGCTGTTTTTT. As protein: CASSLAAGQGLFTGELFF. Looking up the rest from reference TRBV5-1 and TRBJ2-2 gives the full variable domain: KAGVTQTPRYLIKTRGQQVTLSCSPISGHRSVSWYQQTPGQGLQFLFEYFSETQRNKGNFPGRFSGRQFSNSRSEMNVSTLELGDSALYLCASSLAAGQGLFTGELFFGEGSRLTVL.

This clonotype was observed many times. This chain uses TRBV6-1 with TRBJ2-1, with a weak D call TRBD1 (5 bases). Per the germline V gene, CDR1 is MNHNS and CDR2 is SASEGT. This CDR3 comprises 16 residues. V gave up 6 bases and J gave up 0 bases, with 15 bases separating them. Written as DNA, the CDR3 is TGTGCCAGCAGCCCCGGTGGGGCAGTCTCCTACAATGAGCAGTTCTTC. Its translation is CASSPGGAVSYNEQFF.